This TCR beta chain was found in a study of PD-1 blockade in classical Hodgkin lymphoma. Overall study results and limits: Nothing has yet pinned down what causes the repertoire differences, possibly disease activity or prior therapy. Reports described newly diagnosed patients as having lower baseline TCR diversity than healthy donors.

Some clones are missing from TCRdb's copy, which holds only in-frame ones; the method was immunoSEQ multiplex PCR. Here the sample spans 15,000 or so clones, 92% being singletons. This clone was observed once. Its specificity is unknown. Time point of the sample: newly diagnosed, previously untreated cHL patient sample. The study purified CD4+ T cells from thawed PBMCs using magnetic negative selection. Comparator PBMCs were from newly diagnosed, untreated classical Hodgkin lymphoma. The receptor was isolated from a human donor with classical Hodgkin lymphoma. Sequenced: CD4+ T cells from blood.

This CDR3 is CAITARLAGETGELFF. Written as DNA, the CDR3 is TGTGCCATCACAGCCAGACTAGCGGGAGAGACCGGGGAGCTGTTTTTT. This chain connects TRBV10-3 to TRBJ2-2; 12 positions agree with TRBD2. Germline trimming cut 7 bases from V and 5 bases from J; bases unmatched to any gene: 8. Germline-derived CDR1 and CDR2 are ENHRY and SYGVKD. The CDR3 is 16 residues long.